A selection of T cell receptor beta chains follows, all from one sample in a study of blood T cell repertoires in COVID-19. Generated by immunoSEQ multiplex PCR, the TCRdb table keeps only in-frame clones and is missing some. The table lists some 150,000 clones, roughly 80% of them singletons. The sequenced material came from peripheral blood. The receptors derive from a human donor with acute or convalescent COVID-19. The donor label of this sample is uncertain. Both conserved end residues are part of each CDR3. The order of the fields is V gene, D gene, J gene, clone size, CDR3 protein, CDR3 DNA. The D gene is left open where the match is weak. A row's size may be missing; if present it is once, few, many or a size class.

>TRBV5-6|.|TRBJ2-1|.
CASSLVGQALVLNYNEQFF
TGTGCCAGCAGCTTGGTGGGGCAGGCCCTAGTCCTCAACTACAATGAGCAGTTCTTC
>TRBV6-5|TRBD1|TRBJ1-2|few
CASSYARDRLGGYTF
TGTGCCAGCAGTTACGCCCGGGACAGGCTAGGGGGCTACACCTTC
>TRBV28|.|TRBJ1-6|.
CASTDGGSPLHF
TGTGCCAGCACCGACGGGGGATCACCCCTCCACTTT
>TRBV19|.|TRBJ1-1|.
CASSIDGGATTEAFF
TGTGCCAGTAGTATAGATGGGGGGGCGACCACTGAAGCTTTCTTT
>TRBV14|TRBD1|TRBJ1-6|few
CASSPTRQGNSPLHF
TGTGCCAGCAGCCCGACGAGACAGGGTAATTCACCCCTCCACTTT
>TRBV2|TRBD1|TRBJ2-1|few
CASSVGQGVDEQFF
TGTGCCAGCAGTGTAGGACAGGGGGTTGATGAGCAGTTCTTC
>TRBV5-5|.|TRBJ2-7|.
CASSLVRGPSYEQYF
TGTGCCAGCAGCTTGGTCAGGGGTCCTTCCTACGAGCAGTACTTC
>TRBV2|.|TRBJ1-5|.
CASSEPGQPQHF
TGTGCCAGCAGTGAACCGGGGCAGCCCCAGCATTTT
>TRBV25-1|.|TRBJ2-1|.
CASSALNSPQDEQFF
TGTGCCAGCAGTGCACTCAATTCACCCCAGGATGAGCAGTTCTTC
>TRBV6-6|TRBD2|TRBJ2-1|once
CASSSWTSGSREQFF
TGTGCCAGCAGTTCCTGGACTAGCGGGAGCCGTGAGCAGTTCTTC
>TRBV27|TRBD1|TRBJ1-5|.
CASSFLEGAGQPQHF
TGTGCCAGCAGTTTTTTGGAGGGGGCCGGTCAGCCCCAGCATTTT
>TRBV7-9|.|TRBJ1-3|.
CASSSSGGNTIYF
TGTGCCAGCAGCTCGTCCGGGGGGAACACCATATATTTT
>TRBV7-2|TRBD1|TRBJ1-2|.
CASSQEQGFSGYTF
TGTGCCAGCAGCCAGGAACAGGGGTTTAGTGGCTACACCTTC
>TRBV28|TRBD2|TRBJ2-7|.
CASSGASGRGSYEQYF
TGTGCCAGCAGTGGGGCTAGCGGGAGAGGTTCCTACGAGCAGTACTTC
>TRBV27|.|TRBJ1-2|.
CASYNTGYGYTF
TGTGCCAGCTATAATACAGGCTATGGCTACACCTTC
>TRBV4-2|.|TRBJ2-5|.
CASSQVSGGGETQYF
TGTGCCAGCAGCCAAGTGAGTGGGGGCGGGGAGACCCAGTACTTC
>TRBV4-1|TRBD2|TRBJ2-5|once
CASSQGGDQETQYF
TGCGCCAGCAGCCAGGGGGGGGACCAAGAGACCCAGTACTTC
>TRBV9|TRBD2|TRBJ2-1|.
CASSPAGLAGDNEQFF
TGTGCCAGCAGCCCAGCGGGACTAGCGGGAGACAATGAGCAGTTCTTC
>TRBV14|TRBD2|TRBJ2-1|.
CASSQDPRWKRGAYNEQFF
TGTGCCAGCAGCCAAGATCCCCGGTGGAAGCGGGGGGCTTACAATGAGCAGTTCTTC
>TRBV12-3/TRBV12-4|.|TRBJ1-1|.
CASSPGPNTEAFF
TGTGCCAGCAGCCCGGGTCCGAACACTGAAGCTTTCTTT
>TRBV7-3|TRBD2|TRBJ2-5|.
CASSSSGRAGETQYF
TGTGCCAGCAGCTCATCTGGGAGGGCCGGAGAGACCCAGTACTTC
>TRBV7-2|.|TRBJ2-3|.
CASSLRQVGTDTQYF
TGTGCCAGCAGCTTACGACAGGTCGGCACAGATACGCAGTATTTT
>TRBV21-1|.|TRBJ2-7|.
CASSSGQGFNEQYF
TGTGCCAGCAGCTCGGGACAGGGGTTCAACGAGCAGTACTTC
>TRBV9|TRBD2|TRBJ2-5|.
CASSSRGGLQETQYF
TGTGCCAGCAGCTCGCGGGGGGGCCTTCAAGAGACCCAGTACTTC
>TRBV2|.|TRBJ1-6|.
CASSLEQGSYNSPLHF
TGTGCCAGCAGCCTGGAACAGGGTTCCTATAATTCACCCCTCCACTTT